A selection of T cell receptor beta chains follows, all from one sample in a study of T cells in Graves' hyperthyroidism and ophthalmopathy. TCRdb re-analysed the multiplex PCR reads in MiXCR, keeping a single row per CDR3 protein. The sample lists around 250,000 distinct CDR3 sequences; just over 14% were seen once. The sample comprised blood. These receptors came from a woman between 35 and 50 years old with Graves' hyperthyroidism that later progressed to Graves' ophthalmopathy. Both conserved end residues are part of each CDR3. The D gene is left open where the match is weak. Only part of the rows carry a size: once, few, many, or a class if the clone is expanded.

TRBV5-1	TRBJ2-7	many	12	.	CASKPGHDEQYF	TGCGCCAGCAAGCCGGGACATGACGAGCAGTACTTC
TRBV5-1	TRBJ2-5	.	16	TRBD2	CASSRGGGSQQETQYF	TGCGCCAGCTCTCGAGGAGGCGGGAGCCAGCAAGAGACCCAGTACTTC
TRBV14	TRBJ2-7	.	15	.	CASSQEGRPSYERYF	TGTGCCAGCAGCCAAGAAGGCAGACCCTCCTACGAGCGGTACTTC
TRBV4-1	TRBJ2-2	.	15	.	CASSQVRQDTGELFF	TGCGCCAGCAGCCAAGTTAGGCAGGACACCGGGGAGCTGTTTTTT
TRBV2	TRBJ2-2	many	16	TRBD1	CASRVVVGQGGGELFF	TGTGCCAGCAGGGTTGTTGTGGGACAGGGAGGCGGGGAGCTGTTTTTT
TRBV7-8	TRBJ1-3	many	15	.	CASSFDGFSGNTIYF	TGTGCCAGCAGCTTCGACGGGTTCTCTGGAAACACCATATATTTT
TRBV6-1	TRBJ2-3	many	16	.	CASSRIRSASTDTQYF	TGTGCCAGCTCCCGGATACGTTCTGCTAGCACAGATACGCAGTATTTT
TRBV4-2	TRBJ1-3	.	14	.	CASSQEWSGNTIYF	TGTGCCAGCAGCCAAGAGTGGTCTGGAAACACCATATATTTT
TRBV7-9	TRBJ2-1	.	16	TRBD2	CASSLGTSGTYNEQFF	TGTGCCAGCAGCTTAGGGACTAGCGGAACATACAATGAGCAGTTCTTC
TRBV29-1	TRBJ1-1	.	13	.	CSVEAGRGNEAFF	TGCAGCGTTGAAGCTGGCCGGGGCAATGAAGCTTTCTTT
TRBV14	TRBJ2-3	many	17	.	CASSQAGRINKRDTQYF	TGTGCCAGCAGCCAAGCCGGGAGAATCAATAAGAGAGATACGCAGTATTTT
TRBV19	TRBJ2-7	many	15	.	CASSMIDHSSYEQYF	TGTGCCAGTAGTATGATAGACCATAGCTCCTACGAGCAGTACTTC
TRBV6-1	TRBJ2-1	many	15	TRBD1	CASSSDRATYNEQFF	TGTGCCAGCAGTTCCGACAGGGCTACCTACAATGAGCAGTTCTTC
TRBV27	TRBJ2-1	.	19	TRBD2	CARRRRLPSRGRDYNEQFF	TGTGCCCGCAGGCGCAGACTCCCCTCGCGAGGGAGGGACTACAATGAGCAGTTCTTC
TRBV5-1	TRBJ1-1	many	15	.	CASSLAVGAGTEAFF	TGCGCCAGCAGCTTGGCCGTGGGGGCTGGGACTGAAGCTTTCTTT
TRBV6-5	TRBJ2-1	.	17	.	CASSYYRGVGSYNEQFF	TGTGCCAGCAGTTACTACCGCGGGGTTGGCTCCTACAATGAGCAGTTCTTC
TRBV7-2	TRBJ2-3	many	15	.	CASSLVGAWTDTQYF	TGTGCCAGCAGCTTAGTAGGGGCTTGGACAGATACGCAGTATTTT
TRBV27	TRBJ2-7	few	19	.	CASSFADPGAFPSSYEQYF	TGTGCCAGCAGTTTCGCGGACCCAGGGGCTTTCCCCAGCTCCTACGAGCAGTACTTC